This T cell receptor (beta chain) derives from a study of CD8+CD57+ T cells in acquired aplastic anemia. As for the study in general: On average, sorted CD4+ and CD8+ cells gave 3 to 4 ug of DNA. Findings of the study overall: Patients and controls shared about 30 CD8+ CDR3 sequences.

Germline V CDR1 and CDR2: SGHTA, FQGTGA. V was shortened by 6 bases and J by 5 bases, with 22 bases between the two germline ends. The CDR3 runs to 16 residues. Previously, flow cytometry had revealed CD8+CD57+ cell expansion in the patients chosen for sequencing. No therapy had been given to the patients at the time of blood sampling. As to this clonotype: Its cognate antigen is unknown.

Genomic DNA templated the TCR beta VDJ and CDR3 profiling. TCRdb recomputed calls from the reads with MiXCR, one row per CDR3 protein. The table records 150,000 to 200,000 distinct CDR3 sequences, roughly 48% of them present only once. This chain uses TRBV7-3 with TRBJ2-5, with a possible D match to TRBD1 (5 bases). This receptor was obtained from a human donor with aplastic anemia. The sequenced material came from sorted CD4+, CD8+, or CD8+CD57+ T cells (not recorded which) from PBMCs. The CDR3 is CASRRTLQLRAETQYF. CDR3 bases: TGTGCCAGCAGGAGGACACTCCAGTTGCGTGCGGAGACCCAGTACTTC.